Listed below are T cell receptor beta chains from one sample, sequenced in a study of T cells after posttransplantation cyclophosphamide. Only in-frame clones appear in the TCRdb table, and some are missing; sequencing was by immunoSEQ multiplex PCR. The sample holds under 25,000 clones, and no clone turns up only once. Sequences were derived from PBMCs, sampled after allogeneic stem cell transplant with posttransplant cyclophosphamide. The receptors originated from a male patient younger than 30 who received an allogeneic stem cell transplant from a related donor, was CMV-positive, and had no GVHD. A subset of T cells may come from the graft donor. CDR3s leave out the opening cysteine and the closing phenylalanine or tryptophan. The D gene is left open where the match is weak.

ASSRGRGSEAF TRBV6-5 .
ASSLFTVRKTGELF TRBV7-2 .
ASSPNRGHNEKLF TRBV28 TRBD1
ASGVSGRVETQY TRBV4-1 TRBD2
ASSDGGLAKNIQY TRBV25-1 .
ASSPLGGGVSDTQY TRBV18 TRBD2
ASSAWTSGGIQIYEQY TRBV28 TRBD2
ASTNSAIQETQY TRBV28 .
ASSFRREADTQY TRBV28 TRBD2
ASSRLPRRGGQPQH TRBV28 .
AIRRTSGAYEQY TRBV10-3 TRBD2
ASSYRHLGGQY TRBV6-5 .
ASAAQGPLTYNEQF TRBV2 .
ASSQSGGLAAREQY TRBV7-2 .
ASSPHDSRNEQY TRBV27 .
ASSPLPGTGGYYEQY TRBV18 TRBD1
ASSQDPTSGNTIY TRBV4-2 .
ASSSRASVNSGANVLT TRBV7-2 .
ASSLGTGFYEQY TRBV5-6 TRBD1
ASSVGAQGLYEQY TRBV9 .
ASSEYGTDYGYT TRBV13 TRBD1
ASSSPGRDEQF TRBV7-9 TRBD2
ASSLDRQGEDTIY TRBV7-9 TRBD1
ASSLTGRDYGYT TRBV27 .
ASSPMGSIAGYEQF TRBV19 TRBD2
ASSRKLSGTGELF TRBV7-6 TRBD2
ASSPRLAGGFWETQY TRBV28 TRBD2
ASSLGGGSYNEQF TRBV7-2 TRBD2
ASSSPRRGADTQY TRBV28 TRBD2
ASSLTTGNTEAF TRBV6-5 .
ASSPPGLAGVTDTQY TRBV7-2 TRBD2
ASSLVRETDTQY TRBV5-1 .
ASRRGGRSLGDEQY TRBV5-4 .